Below, one T cell receptor (beta chain) is given with its context. This specimen comes from a study of T cell changes during pregnancy in multiple sclerosis. Data came from immunoSEQ multiplex PCR; TCRdb stores just in-frame clones and leaves some out. The sample carries around 100,000 clones, roughly nine tenths recorded once. Trimming stripped 5 bases from V and 7 bases from J, with 21 bases between. From germline, CDR1 is MDHEN and CDR2 SYDVKM. The CDR3 spans 16 residues. The clonotype originates from a female donor with multiple sclerosis, enrolled in a pregnancy study. The chain carries TRBV28 and TRBJ1-5; D perhaps matches TRBD1 (6 bases). The sample was peripheral blood, taken in the third trimester of pregnancy. This CDR3 reads CASSLGGGREYQPQHF. CDR3 nucleotides: TGTGCCAGCAGTCTAGGGGGGGGGCGGGAATACCAGCCCCAGCATTTT.